This T cell receptor beta chain was sequenced for a study of T cell changes during pregnancy in multiple sclerosis. This clone was seen more than once but under ten times. TCRdb's copy holds only in-frame clones and misses some; the assay was immunoSEQ multiplex PCR. This sample has 15,000 or so clones, with roughly 84% found just once. This receptor was taken from a female donor in good health, enrolled as a control in a pregnancy study. This specimen consisted of CD8+ T cells from peripheral blood mononuclear cells, obtained in the third trimester of pregnancy.

Here the CDR3 DNA reads TGTGCCTGGGAGATGATCACTGAAGCTTTCTTT. This encodes CAWEMITEAFF. V usage is TRBV30 and J usage is TRBJ1-1, with D unclear. The CDR3 is made up of 11 amino acids. Per germline, CDR1 GTSNPN and CDR2 SVGIG (reference sequence). V shed 5 bases and J shed 4 bases, with 8 bases lying between them. Supplemented by reference TRBV30 and TRBJ1-1, the full variable domain reads SQTIHQWPATLVQPVGSPLSLECTVEGTSNPNLYWYRQAAGRGLQLLFYSVGIGQISSEVPQNLSASRPQDRQFILSSKKLLLSDSGFYLCAWEMITEAFFGQGTRLTVV.